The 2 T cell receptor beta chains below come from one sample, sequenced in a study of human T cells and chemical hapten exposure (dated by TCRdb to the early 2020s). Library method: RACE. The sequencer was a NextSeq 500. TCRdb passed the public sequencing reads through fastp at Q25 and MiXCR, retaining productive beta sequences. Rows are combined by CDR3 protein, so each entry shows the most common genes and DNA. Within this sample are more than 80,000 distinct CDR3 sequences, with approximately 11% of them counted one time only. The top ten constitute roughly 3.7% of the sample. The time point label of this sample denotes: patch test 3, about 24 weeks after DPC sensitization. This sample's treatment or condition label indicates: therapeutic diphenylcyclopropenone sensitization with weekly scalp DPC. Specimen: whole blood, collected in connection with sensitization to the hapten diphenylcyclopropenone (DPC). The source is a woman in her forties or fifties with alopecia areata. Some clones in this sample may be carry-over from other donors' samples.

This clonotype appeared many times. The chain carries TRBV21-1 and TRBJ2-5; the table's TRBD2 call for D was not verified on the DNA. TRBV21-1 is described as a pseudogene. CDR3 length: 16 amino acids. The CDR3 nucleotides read TGTGCCAGCAGCAAAGGAAGCGGGGTCAGACAAGAGACCCAGTACTTC. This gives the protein CASSKGSGVRQETQYF.

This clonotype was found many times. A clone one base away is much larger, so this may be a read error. CDR3 coding DNA: TGTGCCAGCAGCTTAGCAGAGACCCAGTACTTC. This sequence encodes CASSLAETQYF. V gene TRBV7-2 combines with J gene TRBJ2-5, with D hard to call. The germline V gene has CDR1 SGHTA and CDR2 FQGNSA. Trimming left V 0 bases short and J 4 bases short, with 0 bases between. There are 11 residues in the CDR3.